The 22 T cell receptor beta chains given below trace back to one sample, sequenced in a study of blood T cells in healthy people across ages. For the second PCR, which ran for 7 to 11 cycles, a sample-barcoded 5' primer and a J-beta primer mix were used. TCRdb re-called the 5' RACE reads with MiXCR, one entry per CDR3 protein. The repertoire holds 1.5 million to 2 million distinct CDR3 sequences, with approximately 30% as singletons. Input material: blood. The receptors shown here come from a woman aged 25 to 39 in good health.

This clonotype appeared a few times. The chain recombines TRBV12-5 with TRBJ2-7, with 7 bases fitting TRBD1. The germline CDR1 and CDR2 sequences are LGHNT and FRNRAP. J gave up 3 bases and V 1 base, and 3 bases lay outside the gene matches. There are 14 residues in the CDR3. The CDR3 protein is CASGLGTGRYEQYF. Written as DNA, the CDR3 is TGTGCTAGTGGTTTGGGGACAGGCCGCTACGAGCAGTACTTC.

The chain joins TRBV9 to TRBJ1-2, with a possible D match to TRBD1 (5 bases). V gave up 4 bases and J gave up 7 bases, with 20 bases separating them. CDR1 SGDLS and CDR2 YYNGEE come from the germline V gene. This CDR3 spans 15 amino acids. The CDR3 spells CASSSPGSGTGGYTF. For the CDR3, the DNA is TGTGCCAGCAGCTCACCAGGGTCCGGGACCGGTGGCTACACCTTC.

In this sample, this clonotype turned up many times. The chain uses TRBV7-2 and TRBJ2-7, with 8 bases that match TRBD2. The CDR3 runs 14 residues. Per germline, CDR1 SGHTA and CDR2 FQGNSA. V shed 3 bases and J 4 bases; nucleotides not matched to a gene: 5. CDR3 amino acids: CASSFSGGLYEQYF. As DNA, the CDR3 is TGTGCCAGCAGCTTCAGCGGGGGATTGTACGAGCAGTACTTC.

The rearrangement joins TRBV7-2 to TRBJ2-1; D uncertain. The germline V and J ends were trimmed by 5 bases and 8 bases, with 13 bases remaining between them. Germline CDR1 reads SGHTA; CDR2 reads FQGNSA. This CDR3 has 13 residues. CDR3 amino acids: CASSPAGRDEQFF. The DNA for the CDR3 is TGTGCCAGCAGCCCCGCCGGGCGCGATGAGCAGTTCTTC.

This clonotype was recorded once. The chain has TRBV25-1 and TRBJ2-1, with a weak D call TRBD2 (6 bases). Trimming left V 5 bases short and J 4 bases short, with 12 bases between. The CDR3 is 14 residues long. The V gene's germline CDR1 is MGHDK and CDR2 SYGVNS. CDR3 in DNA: TGTGCCAGCAGTACCCGGGAGCGGTACAATGAGCAGTTCTTC. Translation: CASSTRERYNEQFF.

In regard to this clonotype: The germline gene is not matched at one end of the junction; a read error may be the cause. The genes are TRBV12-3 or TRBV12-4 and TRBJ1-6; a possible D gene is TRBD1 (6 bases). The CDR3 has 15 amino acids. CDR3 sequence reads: CAGSLGGRYNSPLHF. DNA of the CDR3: TGTGCCGGCAGTCTAGGGGGACGTTATAATTCACCCCTCCACTTT.

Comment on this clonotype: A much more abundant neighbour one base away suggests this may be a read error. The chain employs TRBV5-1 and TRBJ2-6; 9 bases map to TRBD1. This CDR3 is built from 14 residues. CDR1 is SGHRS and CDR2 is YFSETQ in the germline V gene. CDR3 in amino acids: CVSSTDGTGSVLTF. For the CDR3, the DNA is TGCGTCAGCAGCACGGACGGGACAGGGTCAGTCCTGACTTTC.

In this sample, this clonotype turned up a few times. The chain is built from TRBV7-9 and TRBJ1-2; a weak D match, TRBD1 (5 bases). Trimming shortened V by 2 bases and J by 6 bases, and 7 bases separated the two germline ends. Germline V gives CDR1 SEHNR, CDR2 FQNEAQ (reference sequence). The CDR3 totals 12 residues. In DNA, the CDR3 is TGTGCCAGCAGCTTACCACAGGATGGCTACACCTTC. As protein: CASSLPQDGYTF. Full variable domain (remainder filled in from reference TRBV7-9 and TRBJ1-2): DTGVSQNPRHKITKRGQNVTFRCDPISEHNRLYWYRQTLGQGPEFLTYFQNEAQLEKSRLLSDRFSAERPKGSFSTLEIQRTEQGDSAMYLCASSLPQDGYTFGSGTRLTVV.

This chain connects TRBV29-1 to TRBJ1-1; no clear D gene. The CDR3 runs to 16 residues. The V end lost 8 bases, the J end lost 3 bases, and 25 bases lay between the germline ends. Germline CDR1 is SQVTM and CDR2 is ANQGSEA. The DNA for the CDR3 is TGCAGCATCTCCCTGGCCCACCCCCTTTCAGACACTGAAGCTTTCTTT. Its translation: CSISLAHPLSDTEAFF.

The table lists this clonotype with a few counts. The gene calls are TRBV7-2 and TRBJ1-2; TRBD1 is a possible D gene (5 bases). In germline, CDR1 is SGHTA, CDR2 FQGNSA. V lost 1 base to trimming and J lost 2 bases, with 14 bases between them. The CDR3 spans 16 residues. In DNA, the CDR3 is TGTGCCAGCAGCTTAGGGGTCCAGCGGGGGAACTATGGCTACACCTTC. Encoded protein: CASSLGVQRGNYGYTF.

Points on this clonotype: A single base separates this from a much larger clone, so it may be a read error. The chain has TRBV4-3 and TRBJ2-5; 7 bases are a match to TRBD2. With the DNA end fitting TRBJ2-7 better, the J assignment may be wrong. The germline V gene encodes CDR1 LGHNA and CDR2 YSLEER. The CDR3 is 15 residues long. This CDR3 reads CASSQESSGPCEQYF. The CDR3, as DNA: TGCGCCAGCAGCCAAGAATCTAGCGGACCCTGCGAGCAGTACTTC.

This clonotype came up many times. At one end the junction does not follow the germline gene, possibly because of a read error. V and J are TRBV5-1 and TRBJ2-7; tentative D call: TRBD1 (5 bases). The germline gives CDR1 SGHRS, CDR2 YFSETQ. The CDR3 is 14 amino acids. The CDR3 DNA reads TGTGCCAGCAGCTTACCCGACAGCTCCTACGAGCAGTACTTC. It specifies CASSLPDSSYEQYF.

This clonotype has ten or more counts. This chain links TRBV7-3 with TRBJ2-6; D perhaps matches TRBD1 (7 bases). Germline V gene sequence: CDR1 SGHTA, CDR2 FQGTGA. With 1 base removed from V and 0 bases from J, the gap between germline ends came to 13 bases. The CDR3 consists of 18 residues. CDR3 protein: CASSLSPRGASGANVLTF. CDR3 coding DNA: TGTGCCAGCAGCTTAAGTCCCAGGGGGGCCTCTGGGGCCAACGTCCTGACTTTC.

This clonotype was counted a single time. Here the CDR3 DNA reads TGTGCCAGCACTCCAGGGGTGGTCTACGAGCAGTACTTC. Translated: CASTPGVVYEQYF. The rearrangement links TRBV6-1 to TRBJ2-4, with D perhaps TRBD1 (6 bases). The DNA end is a closer match to TRBJ2-7, so the J assignment may be wrong. CDR1 is MNHNS and CDR2 is SASEGT in the germline V gene. This CDR3 is 13 amino acids long.

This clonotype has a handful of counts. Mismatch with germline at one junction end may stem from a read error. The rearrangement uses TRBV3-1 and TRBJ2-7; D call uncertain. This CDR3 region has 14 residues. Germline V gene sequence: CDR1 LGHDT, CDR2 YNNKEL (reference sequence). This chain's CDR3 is CASSRAGIPYGQYF. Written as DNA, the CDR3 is TGTGCCAGCAGCAGGGCTGGGATCCCCTACGGGCAGTACTTC.

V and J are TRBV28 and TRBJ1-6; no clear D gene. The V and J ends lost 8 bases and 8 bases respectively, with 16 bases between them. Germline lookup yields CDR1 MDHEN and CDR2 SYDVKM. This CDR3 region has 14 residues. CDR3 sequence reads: CASSPPGWDSPLHF. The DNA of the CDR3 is TGTGCCAGCTCGCCCCCCGGGTGGGATTCACCCCTCCACTTT.

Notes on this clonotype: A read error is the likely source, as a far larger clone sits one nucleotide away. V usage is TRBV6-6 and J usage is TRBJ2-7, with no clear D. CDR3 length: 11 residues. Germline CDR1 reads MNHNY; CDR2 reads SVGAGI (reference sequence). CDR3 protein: CASSYSGEQDF. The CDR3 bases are TGTGCCAGCAGTTACTCTGGCGAGCAGGACTTC.

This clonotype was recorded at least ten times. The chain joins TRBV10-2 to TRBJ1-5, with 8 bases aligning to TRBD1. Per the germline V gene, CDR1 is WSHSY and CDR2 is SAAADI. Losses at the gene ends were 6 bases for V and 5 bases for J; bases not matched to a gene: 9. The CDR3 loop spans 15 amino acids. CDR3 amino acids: CASSPGQGPHQPQHF. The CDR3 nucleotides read TGCGCCAGCAGCCCCGGACAGGGCCCCCATCAGCCCCAGCATTTT.

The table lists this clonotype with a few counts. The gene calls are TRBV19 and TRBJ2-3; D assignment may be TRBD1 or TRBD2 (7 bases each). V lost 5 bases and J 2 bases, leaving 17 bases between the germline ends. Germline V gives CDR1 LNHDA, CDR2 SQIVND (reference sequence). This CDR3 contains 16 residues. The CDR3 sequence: CASSATGERDTDTQYF. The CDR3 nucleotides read TGTGCCAGTAGTGCCACAGGGGAGCGGGACACAGATACGCAGTATTTT.

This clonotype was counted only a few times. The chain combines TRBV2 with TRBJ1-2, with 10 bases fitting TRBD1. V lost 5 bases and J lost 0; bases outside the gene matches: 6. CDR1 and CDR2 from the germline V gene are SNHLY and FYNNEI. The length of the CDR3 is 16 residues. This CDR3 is CASSPMTGGSNYGYTF. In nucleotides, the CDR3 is TGTGCCAGCAGTCCGATGACAGGGGGCTCTAACTATGGCTACACCTTC.

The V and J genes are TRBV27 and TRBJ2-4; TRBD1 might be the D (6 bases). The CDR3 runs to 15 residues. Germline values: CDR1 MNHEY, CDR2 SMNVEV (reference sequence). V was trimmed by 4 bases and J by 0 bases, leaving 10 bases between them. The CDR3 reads CASSWGPLAKNIQYF. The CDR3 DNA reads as TGTGCCAGCAGTTGGGGGCCCCTAGCCAAAAACATTCAGTACTTC.

CDR3 residues: CASSVEVFMGELFF. The CDR3 DNA sequence: TGTGCCAGCAGCGTAGAGGTCTTTATGGGGGAGCTGTTTTTT. V and J are TRBV9 and TRBJ2-2; D uncertain. Germline V lookup: CDR1 SGDLS, CDR2 YYNGEE. The CDR3 sequence is 14 residues long. Trimming removed 0 bases from V and 8 bases from J, with 11 bases in between.